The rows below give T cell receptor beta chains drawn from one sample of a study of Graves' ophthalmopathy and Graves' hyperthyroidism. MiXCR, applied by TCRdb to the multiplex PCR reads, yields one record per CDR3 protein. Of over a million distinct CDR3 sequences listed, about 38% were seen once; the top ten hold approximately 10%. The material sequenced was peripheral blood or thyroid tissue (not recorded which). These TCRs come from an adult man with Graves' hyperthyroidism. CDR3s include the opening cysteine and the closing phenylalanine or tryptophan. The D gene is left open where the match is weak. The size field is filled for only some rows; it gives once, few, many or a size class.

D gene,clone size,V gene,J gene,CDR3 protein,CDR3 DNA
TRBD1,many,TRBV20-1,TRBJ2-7,CSASRPGTVDEQYF,TGCAGTGCTAGTCGACCCGGGACAGTAGACGAGCAGTACTTC
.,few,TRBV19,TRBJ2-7,CASSPSEVRRYEQYF,TGTGCCAGTAGTCCTTCCGAGGTCCGCCGCTACGAGCAGTACTTC
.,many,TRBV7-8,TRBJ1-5,CASSLIRDNQPQHF,TGTGCCAGCAGCTTAATCAGGGACAATCAGCCCCAGCATTTT
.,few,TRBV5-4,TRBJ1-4,CASSSDAAEANEKLFF,TGTGCCAGCAGCTCCGACGCCGCGGAGGCTAATGAAAAACTGTTTTTT
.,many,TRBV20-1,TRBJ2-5,CSAKGNSGETQYF,TGCAGTGCTAAGGGGAATAGTGGAGAGACCCAGTACTTC
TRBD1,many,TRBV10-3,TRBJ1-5,CAISEVKTGGQPQHF,TGTGCCATCAGTGAGGTTAAGACAGGGGGACAGCCCCAGCATTTT
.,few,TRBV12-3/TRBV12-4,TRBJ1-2,CASSLARKGRGYTF,TGTGCCAGCAGTTTAGCGAGGAAGGGGAGAGGCTACACCTTC
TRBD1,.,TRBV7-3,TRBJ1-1,CASGDRDKTEAFF,TGTGCCAGCGGGGACAGGGACAAAACTGAAGCTTTCTTT
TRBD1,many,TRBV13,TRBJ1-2,CASSLNRGRSSLYGYTF,TGTGCCAGCAGCTTGAACAGGGGGCGCAGCTCCCTCTATGGCTACACCTTC
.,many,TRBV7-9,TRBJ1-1,CASSKRGMNTEAFF,TGTGCCAGCAGTAAACGGGGGATGAACACTGAAGCTTTCTTT
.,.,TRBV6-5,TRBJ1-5,CASSGMGRSNQPQHF,TGTGCCAGCAGTGGTATGGGGCGGAGCAATCAGCCCCAGCATTTT
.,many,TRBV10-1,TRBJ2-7,CASKRLPIPSEQYF,TGCGCCAGCAAAAGACTCCCGATCCCCTCCGAGCAGTACTTC
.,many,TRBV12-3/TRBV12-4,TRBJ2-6,CASRPFSGANVLTF,TGTGCCAGCAGGCCGTTCTCTGGGGCCAACGTCCTGACTTTC
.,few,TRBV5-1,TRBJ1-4,CASSLQPTNEKLFF,TGCGCCAGCAGCTTGCAGCCCACTAATGAAAAACTGTTTTTT
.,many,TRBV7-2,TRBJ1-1,CASSLALPKTEAFF,TGTGCCAGCAGCTTAGCGCTTCCGAAAACTGAAGCTTTCTTT
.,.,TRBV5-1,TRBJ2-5,CASIDISTQYF,TGCGCCAGCATCGACATATCGACCCAGTACTTC
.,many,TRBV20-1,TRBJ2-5,CSARGTASQETQYF,TGCAGTGCTAGAGGGACAGCGAGCCAAGAGACCCAGTACTTC
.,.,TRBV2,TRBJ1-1,CASSRLIPSDITEAFF,TGTGCCAGCAGTCGTTTGATCCCCAGCGACATAACTGAAGCTTTCTTT